These 10 T cell receptor beta chains share one sample of origin, sequenced in a study of T cell responses to AZD1222 COVID-19 vaccine. Generated by immunoSEQ multiplex PCR, the TCRdb table keeps only in-frame clones and is missing some. The sample records fewer than 110,000 clones, 87% being singletons. The sequenced sample was peripheral blood, obtained 28 days after the second AZD1222 dose. The receptors here all came from an adult who received the AZD1222 COVID-19 vaccine.

V and J are TRBV5-1 and TRBJ1-3; D is uncertain. The CDR3 is made up of 13 amino acids. V was cut by 0 bases and J by 8 bases, with 9 bases left in between. Germline V gives CDR1 SGHRS, CDR2 YFSETQ. The DNA for the CDR3 is TGCGCCAGCAGCTTGGAGGCCTCGGACACCATATATTTT. Its protein product is CASSLEASDTIYF.

The chain links TRBV2 to TRBJ2-3, with D unclear. Looked up from germline, CDR1 is SNHLY and CDR2 is FYNNEI. The germline V and J ends were trimmed by 5 bases and 0 bases, with 9 bases remaining between them. The CDR3 has 14 amino acids. The CDR3 protein is CASSRNRSTDTQYF. The CDR3 region has the DNA TGTGCCAGCAGTCGGAACCGAAGCACAGATACGCAGTATTTT.

V gene TRBV5-6 combines with J gene TRBJ2-7; D may be TRBD1 (5 bases). V lost 6 bases to trimming and J lost 3 bases, with 13 bases between them. CDR1 SGHDT and CDR2 YYEEEE come from the germline V gene. The CDR3 loop spans 13 amino acids. For the CDR3, the DNA is TGTGCCAGCAAAGGGTGGCAGGGCTACGAGCAGTACTTC. Its translation: CASKGWQGYEQYF.

The rearrangement links TRBV6-1 to TRBJ1-5; TRBD1 agrees at 7 bases. The junction had 15 bases not matched to a gene; V was cut back by 4 bases and J by 3 bases. There are 18 residues in the CDR3. The germline V gene has CDR1 MNHNS and CDR2 SASEGT. CDR3 region: CASSGQKTGAGANQPQHF. CDR3 sequence (DNA): TGTGCCAGCAGTGGACAAAAAACAGGGGCCGGTGCCAATCAGCCCCAGCATTTT.

Only a few counts were recorded for this clone. The V and J genes are TRBV6-6 and TRBJ2-7; TRBD2 aligns across 7 bases. The germline V gene has CDR1 MNHNY and CDR2 SVGAGI (reference sequence). The ends lost 6 bases at V and 6 bases at J; junction bases unmatched: 11. The CDR3 spans 14 residues. CDR3 protein: CASSRLAVEGEQYF. CDR3 coding DNA: TGTGCCAGCAGCCGCCTAGCGGTTGAGGGCGAGCAGTACTTC.

This CDR3 reads CASSSRGTEAFF. For the CDR3, the DNA is TGTGCCAGCAGTTCTCGAGGCACTGAAGCTTTCTTT. V and J are TRBV6-2 or TRBV6-3 and TRBJ1-1; no definite D call. Germline V gene data show CDR1 as MNHEY and CDR2 as SVGEGT. The CDR3 covers 12 residues. The germline V and J ends were trimmed by 4 bases and 4 bases, with 7 bases remaining between them.

V gene TRBV6-5 combines with J gene TRBJ1-3, with a tentative D call TRBD1 (6 bases). CDR3 size: 14 residues. V lost 5 bases and J 2 bases, leaving 10 bases between the germline ends. The germline CDR1 and CDR2 sequences are MNHEY and SVGAGI. The CDR3 spells CASSPTGTGNTIYF. CDR3 sequence (DNA): TGTGCCAGCAGTCCCACAGGGACTGGAAACACCATATATTTT.

The V gene is TRBV5-5, the J gene TRBJ1-5, with D uncertain. V lost 0 bases, J lost 6 bases, and 10 bases lay in between. Germline V gene sequence: CDR1 SGHKS, CDR2 YYEKEE (reference sequence). CDR3 length: 14 residues. CDR3 DNA sequence: TGTGCCAGCAGCTTGGGACCCGAGGGTCAGCCCCAGCATTTT. It encodes CASSLGPEGQPQHF.

The rearrangement joins TRBV28 to TRBJ2-1, with TRBD2 matching 10 bases. This CDR3 spans 15 amino acids. V lost 11 bases and J lost 4; bases outside the gene matches: 11. CDR1 is MDHEN, CDR2 SYDVKM, per germline. The CDR3 reads CAVNGGSGGYNEQFF. DNA of the CDR3: TGTGCCGTAAACGGGGGTAGCGGGGGGTACAATGAGCAGTTCTTC.

The chain joins TRBV6-4 to TRBJ2-3; tentative D call: TRBD1 (6 bases). V lost 3 bases to trimming and J lost 0 bases, with 10 bases between them. Germline CDR1 and CDR2: MRHNA and SNTAGT. This CDR3 contains 15 residues. CDR3 DNA: TGTGCCAGCAGTGAAGAGGGGGACAGCACAGATACGCAGTATTTT. Translation: CASSEEGDSTDTQYF.